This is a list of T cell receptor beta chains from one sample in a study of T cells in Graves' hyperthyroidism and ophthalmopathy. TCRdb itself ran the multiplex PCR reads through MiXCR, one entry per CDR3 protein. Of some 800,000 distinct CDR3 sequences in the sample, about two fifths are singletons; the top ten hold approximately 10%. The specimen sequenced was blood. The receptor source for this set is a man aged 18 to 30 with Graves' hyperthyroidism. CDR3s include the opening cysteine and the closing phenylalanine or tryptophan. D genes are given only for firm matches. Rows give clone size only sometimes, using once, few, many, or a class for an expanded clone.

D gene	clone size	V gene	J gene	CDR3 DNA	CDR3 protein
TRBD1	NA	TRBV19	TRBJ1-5	TGTGCCAGTAGTATAGGTAGACAGGGGCGAGAGCCCCAGCATTTT	CASSIGRQGREPQHF
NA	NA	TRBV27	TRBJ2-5	TGTGCCAGCAGTTTTATTGGACAGCAAGAGACCCAGTACTTC	CASSFIGQQETQYF
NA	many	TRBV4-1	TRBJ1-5	TGTGCCAGCAGCCAAGGAGGGAGCAATCAGCCCCAGCATTTT	CASSQGGSNQPQHF
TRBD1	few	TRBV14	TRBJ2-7	TGTGCCAGCAGCCAAGGACAGGGAGTCTGGGGGCAGTACTTC	CASSQGQGVWGQYF
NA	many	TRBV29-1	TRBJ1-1	TGCAGCGCCATGGACAGTTCCTACACTGAAGCTTTCTTT	CSAMDSSYTEAFF
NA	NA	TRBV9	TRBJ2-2	TGTGCCAGCAGCGTAGCTAAGTTTTCCGGGGAGCTGTTTTTT	CASSVAKFSGELFF
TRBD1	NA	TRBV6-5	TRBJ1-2	TGTGCCAGCAGTGAGCCACCGGGACAGGTCCTTAACTATGGCCACACCTTC	CASSEPPGQVLNYGHTF
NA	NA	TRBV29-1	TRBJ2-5	TGCAGCGTTGTGTCGGGGGCAGAGACCCGGTACTTC	CSVVSGAETRYF
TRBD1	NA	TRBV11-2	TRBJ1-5	TGTGCCAGCAGCTTAGGGACAGGGATAGGCAATCAGCCCCAGCATTTT	CASSLGTGIGNQPQHF
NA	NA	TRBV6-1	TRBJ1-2	TGTGCCATCAGTGAAGCGCAAACAGACCTTGGCTACACCTTC	CAISEAQTDLGYTF
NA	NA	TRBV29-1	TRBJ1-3	TGCAGCGGACAGTACTCTGGAAACACCATATATTTT	CSGQYSGNTIYF
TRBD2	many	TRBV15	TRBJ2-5	TGTGCCACCAGCAGAACTAGCGGGAGCTACCAAGAGACCCAGTACTTC	CATSRTSGSYQETQYF
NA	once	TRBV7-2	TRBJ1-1	TGTGCCAGCAGCTCGGGGGGCCCTTATGAAGCTTTCTTT	CASSSGGPYEAFF
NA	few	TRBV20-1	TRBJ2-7	TGCAGTGCTAGGGAGGAGCAGTACTTC	CSAREEQYF
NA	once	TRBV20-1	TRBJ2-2	TGCAGTGCTAGTACTCTCAAGGGGGGGAACACCGGGGAGCTGTTTTTT	CSASTLKGGNTGELFF
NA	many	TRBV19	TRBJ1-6	TGTGCCAGTAGTTCCTTCGGGACGCTCGGGAATTCACCCCTCCACTTT	CASSSFGTLGNSPLHF
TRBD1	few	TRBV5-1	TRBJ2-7	TGCGCCAGCAGCGCCGGACAGGGAGGCGGCGAGCAGTACTTC	CASSAGQGGGEQYF
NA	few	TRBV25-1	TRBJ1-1	TGTGCCAGCAGTGAATGGAGGGAGGGGGGGAGAGCTTTCTTT	CASSEWREGGRAFF
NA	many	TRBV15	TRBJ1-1	TGTGCCACCAGCAGGCCTGGGACTTCCACTGAAGCTTTCTTT	CATSRPGTSTEAFF
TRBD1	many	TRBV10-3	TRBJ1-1	TGTGCCATCAGTGGACAGGGTTATGAAGCTTTCTTT	CAISGQGYEAFF
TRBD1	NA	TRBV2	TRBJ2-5	TGTGCCAGCACCCCGACAGGGGAGGCTGTGGAGACCCAGTACTTC	CASTPTGEAVETQYF
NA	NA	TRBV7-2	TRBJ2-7	TGTGCCAGCAGCCCATATCTCCTCTACGAGCAGTACTTC	CASSPYLLYEQYF
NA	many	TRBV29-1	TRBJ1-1	TGCAGCGTGGACCGAGGGATGGAGGCTGAAGCTTTCTTT	CSVDRGMEAEAFF
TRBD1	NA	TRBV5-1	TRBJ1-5	TGCGCCAGCAGCTTGGTGCCGCGGGACAGGGGCAATCAGCCCCAGCATTTT	CASSLVPRDRGNQPQHF
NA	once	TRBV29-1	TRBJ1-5	TGCAGCGTGCGGACTAGCAACCACGAGCATTTT	CSVRTSNHEHF
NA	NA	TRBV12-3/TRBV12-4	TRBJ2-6	TGTGCCAGCGGGGGCGGGCACACTGAAGCTTTC	CASGGGHTEAF
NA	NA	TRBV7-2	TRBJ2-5	TGTGCCAGCAGCCCGATGGTCGCTGATCAAGAGACCCAGTACTTC	CASSPMVADQETQYF
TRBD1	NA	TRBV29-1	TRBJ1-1	TGCAGCTTGACCTCAGGACAGGGAGTCACTGAAGCTTTCTTT	CSLTSGQGVTEAFF
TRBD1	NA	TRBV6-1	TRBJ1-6	TGTGCCCGCCGGGACAGGGATAATTCACCCCTCCACTTT	CARRDRDNSPLHF
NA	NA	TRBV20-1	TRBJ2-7	TGCAGTGCCACAAGGACGCCCGACGAGCAGTACTTC	CSATRTPDEQYF
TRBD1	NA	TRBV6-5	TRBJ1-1	TGTGCCAGCAGTTACGGCCTGGACAGGGGTATGAACACTGAAGCTTTCTTT	CASSYGLDRGMNTEAFF
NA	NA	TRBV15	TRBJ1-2	TGTGCCACCAGCAGAGGTCCGGAGGGGACCTACTATGGCTACACCTTC	CATSRGPEGTYYGYTF
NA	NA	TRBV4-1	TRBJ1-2	TGCGCCAGCAGCCAGGCCCGGGACACCTATGGCTACACCTTC	CASSQARDTYGYTF
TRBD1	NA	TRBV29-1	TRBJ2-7	TGCAGCAGCAGGACAGGGTTCGAGCAGTACTTC	CSSRTGFEQYF
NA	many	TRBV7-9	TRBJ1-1	TGTGCCAGCAGCTCCGAAGGTACTGAAGCTTTCTTT	CASSSEGTEAFF
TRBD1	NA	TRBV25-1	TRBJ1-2	TGTGCCAGCAGTGGAGGACAGGGGACTGATGGCTACACCTTC	CASSGGQGTDGYTF
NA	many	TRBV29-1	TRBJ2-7	TGCAGCGTCCAAGGACAGTCCTACGAGCAGTACTTC	CSVQGQSYEQYF
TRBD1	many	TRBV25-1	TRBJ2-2	TGTGCCAGCAGTGAATGGGGGACAGGGGGCAACGGGGAGCTGTTTTTT	CASSEWGTGGNGELFF
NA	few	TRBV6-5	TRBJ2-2	TGTGCCAGCAGTTACGTCAGCAACACCGGGGAGCTGTTTTTT	CASSYVSNTGELFF
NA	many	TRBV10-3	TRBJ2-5	TGTGCCATCAGTGACCCTAAGGGCGAGCGGACGTTCCAAGAGACCCAGTACTTC	CAISDPKGERTFQETQYF
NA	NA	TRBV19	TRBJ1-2	TGTGCCAGTAGTTCGGACAAGGGCTATGGCTACACCTTC	CASSSDKGYGYTF
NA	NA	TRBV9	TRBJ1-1	TGTGCCAGCAGCGGAGAGTGGGGGGTAATAGGCACTGAAGCTTTCTTT	CASSGEWGVIGTEAFF
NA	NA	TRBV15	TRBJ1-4	TGTGCCACCAGCAGCATCTCATCCGGACAGCTTAATGAAAAACTGTTTTTT	CATSSISSGQLNEKLFF
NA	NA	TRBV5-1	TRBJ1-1	TGCGCCAGCAGCGTGACGGGGTTGGGGAACACTGAAGCTTTCTTT	CASSVTGLGNTEAFF
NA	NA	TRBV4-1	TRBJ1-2	TGTGCCAGTAGGTTCTCCGGGGGCGATAACTATGGCTACACCTTC	CASRFSGGDNYGYTF
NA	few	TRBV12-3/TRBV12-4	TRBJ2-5	TGTGCCAGCAGTTACGGGAAAGAGACCCAGTACTTC	CASSYGKETQYF
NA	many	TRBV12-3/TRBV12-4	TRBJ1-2	TGTGCCAGCAGTTTTGGTTCTGGCTATGGCTACACCTTC	CASSFGSGYGYTF
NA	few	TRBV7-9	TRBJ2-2	TGTGCCAGCAGCCTATGGGGCACCACGAACACCGGGGAGCTGTTTTTT	CASSLWGTTNTGELFF